One and the same sample provided the 27 T cell receptor beta chains below, sequenced in a study of T cells in Graves' hyperthyroidism and ophthalmopathy. The investigators amplified TCR beta CDR3 regions from RNA transcripts. With the HTBI primer set, the TCR CDR3 went through a first round of RT-PCR. One entry per CDR3 protein, called by TCRdb with MiXCR from the multiplex PCR reads. The data hold around 390,000 distinct CDR3 sequences, with roughly 14% observed a single time. The sample consisted of blood. The receptors were sampled from a woman under 40 with Graves' ophthalmopathy.

V is TRBV20-1 and J is TRBJ2-7; 11 bases map to TRBD1. Germline loops: CDR1 DFQATT, CDR2 SNEGSKA (reference sequence). Germline trimming cut 6 bases from V and 0 bases from J; bases unmatched to any gene: 13. This CDR3 region has 17 residues. CDR3 nucleotides: TGCAGTGCACGAACGGATATCGGGACAGGGGGCTCCTACGAGCAGTACTTC. This encodes CSARTDIGTGGSYEQYF.

This clonotype has only a few counts. This chain uses TRBV5-4 with TRBJ2-7, with TRBD1 identical over 7 bases. With V trimmed by 3 bases and J by 1 base, 10 bases remained unmatched. The germline CDR1 and CDR2 sequences are SGHNT and YYREEE (reference sequence). The CDR3 extends over 16 amino acids. CDR3 protein: CASSSLSQGQSYEQYF. The CDR3 DNA reads TGTGCCAGCAGCTCACTGTCCCAGGGACAGTCCTACGAGCAGTACTTC. Full variable domain (missing parts from reference TRBV5-4 and TRBJ2-7): ETGVTQSPTHLIKTRGQQVTLRCSSQSGHNTVSWYQQALGQGPQFIFQYYREEENGRGNFPPRFSGLQFPNYSSELNVNALELDDSALYLCASSSLSQGQSYEQYFGPGTRLTVT.

This clonotype occurred many times. V is TRBV2 and J is TRBJ2-7, with D perhaps given as TRBD1 or TRBD2 (6 bases each). The V end lost 8 bases, the J end lost 5 bases, and 13 bases lay between the germline ends. This CDR3 spans 12 amino acids. Germline-derived CDR1 and CDR2 are SNHLY and FYNNEI. The CDR3 bases are TGTGCCAGCCGGGGGCGCTATGACGAGCAGTACTTC. The encoded protein is CASRGRYDEQYF.

This clonotype appeared a few times. One end of the junction does not line up with germline, which may come from a read error. The V and J genes are TRBV20-1 and TRBJ2-7; 7 bases agree with TRBD1. The germline V gene encodes CDR1 DFQATT and CDR2 SNEGSKA (reference sequence). CDR3 size: 13 residues. This CDR3 is CGASPGQSYEQYF. CDR3 DNA: TGCGGTGCTTCACCGGGACAGTCCTACGAGCAGTACTTC.

This clonotype was seen ten or more times. The chain links TRBV2 to TRBJ2-1, with 7 bases that match TRBD1. CDR3 length: 15 amino acids. V dropped 6 bases and J dropped 7; count of bases not matched to a gene: 12. Germline V gene data show CDR1 as SNHLY and CDR2 as FYNNEI. The CDR3 DNA is TGTGCCAGCAGCCAGGACAGGCCCCTCTATAATGAGCAGTTCTTC. It is translated as CASSQDRPLYNEQFF. Combining the CDR3 with reference TRBV2 and TRBJ2-1 gives the whole variable domain EPEVTQTPSHQVTQMGQEVILRCVPISNHLYFYWYRQILGQKVEFLVSFYNNEISEKSEIFDDQFSVERPDGSNFTLKIRSTKLEDSAMYFCASSQDRPLYNEQFFGPGTRLTVL.

This clonotype was recorded many times. This rearrangement joins TRBV27 to TRBJ1-6; no clear D. Trimming removed 1 base at V and 7 bases at J, with 20 bases between. CDR1 is MNHEY, CDR2 SMNVEV, per germline (reference sequence). The length of the CDR3 is 18 residues. CDR3 sequence (DNA): TGTGCCAGCAGTTTATTTTCTCTGACGTCCTCAGGCAATTCACCCCTCCACTTT. Translated: CASSLFSLTSSGNSPLHF.

This clonotype was picked up many times. CDR3 loop: CASSLAGFETQYF. In nucleotides, the CDR3 is TGTGCCAGCAGTCTAGCGGGGTTTGAGACCCAGTACTTC. This rearrangement joins TRBV2 to TRBJ2-5; 9 bases align to TRBD2. Trimming at V came to 5 bases and at J to 5 bases, leaving 3 bases not matched to a gene. Per the germline V gene, CDR1 is SNHLY and CDR2 is FYNNEI. The CDR3 runs 13 residues.

This chain uses TRBV5-4 with TRBJ2-1; 7 nucleotides line up with TRBD2. Trimming removed 4 bases from V and 1 base from J; junction bases left unmatched: 8. The CDR3 extends over 16 amino acids. Germline V gene lookup returns CDR1 SGHNT and CDR2 YYREEE (reference sequence). The chain's CDR3 is CASSRLSGGSYNEQFF. As DNA, the CDR3 is TGTGCCAGCAGCCGCCTTTCGGGGGGATCCTACAATGAGCAGTTCTTC.

This clonotype has a count of ten or more. J is TRBJ1-4 and V is TRBV7-9; a weak D match, TRBD1 (5 bases). The CDR3 totals 14 residues. The germline V gene has CDR1 SEHNR and CDR2 FQNEAQ (reference sequence). V shed 4 bases and J shed 8 bases, with 14 bases lying between them. Here the CDR3 reads CASSSGPRGEKLFF. The DNA for the CDR3 is TGTGCCAGCAGCTCGGGACCGCGAGGGGAAAAACTGTTTTTT.

In its sample, this clonotype was seen a few times. The chain joins TRBV29-1 to TRBJ1-1, with a possible D match to TRBD1 (5 bases). CDR1 is SQVTM, CDR2 ANQGSEA, per germline. Trimming removed 4 bases from V and 0 bases from J, with 9 bases in between. The CDR3 length is 13 residues. The CDR3 sequence: CSVAQGLNTEAFF. CDR3 bases: TGCAGCGTTGCCCAGGGCCTGAACACTGAAGCTTTCTTT.

Concerning this clonotype itself: At one boundary the junction diverges from the germline segment, which might be a read error. V is TRBV7-9 and J is TRBJ2-2; D not certain. Germline V lookup: CDR1 SEHNR, CDR2 FQNEAQ (reference sequence). The CDR3 runs 14 residues. The CDR3 sequence: CAGSLHRNTGELFF. The CDR3, as DNA: TGTGCCGGCAGCTTACACAGAAACACCGGGGAGCTGTTTTTT.

This clonotype was observed a few times. V and J are TRBV10-3 and TRBJ1-5; no reliable D call. From germline, CDR1 is ENHRY and CDR2 SYGVKD. The CDR3 has 15 residues. The V and J ends lost 1 base and 4 bases respectively, with 11 bases between them. Written as DNA, the CDR3 is TGTGCCATCAGTGAGTATATCGGTGGGAATCAGCCCCAGCATTTT. It encodes CAISEYIGGNQPQHF.

V and J are TRBV6-5 and TRBJ2-6; D unresolved. Germline-derived CDR1 and CDR2 are MNHEY and SVGAGI. The CDR3 is made up of 15 amino acids. Between the trimmed V and J ends, which lost 7 bases and 2 bases, there was a span of 12 bases. CDR3 loop: CASTLRSAGANVLTF. CDR3 coding DNA: TGTGCCAGCACGTTACGGTCAGCTGGGGCCAACGTCCTGACTTTC.

The chain couples TRBV4-1 to TRBJ1-5; 9 bases fit TRBD1. CDR3 length: 15 residues. The germline CDR1 and CDR2 sequences are MGHRA and YSYEKL. Trimming removed 3 bases from V and 4 bases from J; junction bases left unmatched: 4. CDR3 sequence: CASSHPGTGNQPQHF. The CDR3 bases are TGCGCCAGCAGCCACCCCGGGACAGGGAATCAGCCCCAGCATTTT.

At least ten counts were recorded for this clonotype. The J gene is TRBJ2-3, the V gene TRBV5-8, with D unresolved. The V end was cut by 2 bases, the J end by 4 bases, with 11 bases between. Germline CDR1 SGHTS, CDR2 YDEGEE. This CDR3 region has 14 residues. CDR3 protein: CASSLDSGADTQYF. DNA for the CDR3: TGTGCCAGCAGCTTAGACTCCGGCGCAGATACGCAGTATTTT.

This clonotype was recorded a few times. V gene TRBV27 combines with J gene TRBJ1-6; 9 bases match TRBD1. The germline V gene encodes CDR1 MNHEY and CDR2 SMNVEV (reference sequence). V was pared by 4 bases and J by 5 bases, with 6 bases of the junction left unmatched. CDR3 size: 16 residues. The chain's CDR3 is CASSYIGTGNNSPLHF. The CDR3 DNA reads as TGTGCCAGCAGTTATATAGGGACAGGGAATAATTCACCCCTCCACTTT.

A word on this clonotype: Just one base apart from a much larger clone, this may be a read error. The chain carries TRBV11-2 and TRBJ2-1; D call uncertain. The CDR3 is 12 residues long. Germline V gene sequence: CDR1 SGHAT, CDR2 FQNNGV. Here the CDR3 DNA reads TGTGCCAGCAGCTTAAAGTTGGATGAGCGGTTCTTC. Residues: CASSLKLDERFF.

This clonotype occurred many times. V is TRBV20-1 and J is TRBJ2-7; the D gene is possibly TRBD1 (6 bases). Trimming removed 1 base from V and 3 bases from J, with 13 bases in between. The V gene's germline CDR1 is DFQATT and CDR2 SNEGSKA (reference sequence). The CDR3 extends over 14 amino acids. For the CDR3, the DNA is TGCAGTGCTAGAGGACGGGACATCCTCTACGAGCAGTACTTC. Translating it yields CSARGRDILYEQYF.

This clonotype was detected only a few times. The chain is built from TRBV7-9 and TRBJ1-2; D is undetermined. V was pared by 7 bases and J by 1 base, with 10 bases between. Germline CDR1 SEHNR, CDR2 FQNEAQ (reference sequence). This CDR3 region has 13 residues. Here the CDR3 reads CASTPFGNYGYTF. CDR3 sequence (DNA): TGTGCCAGCACTCCGTTTGGTAACTATGGCTACACCTTC.

This clonotype was picked up many times. The chain carries TRBV2 and TRBJ2-7; D unclear. Germline V lookup: CDR1 SNHLY, CDR2 FYNNEI. Trimming removed 7 bases at V and 0 bases at J, with 7 bases between. This CDR3 is 12 amino acids long. The CDR3 region is CASKESSYEQYF. CDR3 DNA: TGTGCCAGCAAGGAGAGCTCCTACGAGCAGTACTTC.

The chain employs TRBV7-6 and TRBJ1-5; 9 bases map to TRBD1. The CDR3 has 14 residues. After removal of 2 bases from V and 9 bases from J, the junction contained 5 bases not matched to a gene. Germline V gives CDR1 SGHVS, CDR2 FNYEAQ. The CDR3 region has the DNA TGTGCCAGCAGCTTACACAGGGGGCCGGGGCCCCAGCATTTT. Translation gives CASSLHRGPGPQHF.

V is TRBV12-3 or TRBV12-4 and J is TRBJ2-1; TRBD1 aligns across 7 bases. CDR3 length: 13 amino acids. V dropped 6 bases and J dropped 8; count of bases not matched to a gene: 7. The CDR3: CASRHRTGDEQFF. The DNA of the CDR3 is TGTGCCAGCAGGCACCGGACAGGCGATGAGCAGTTCTTC.

The V gene is TRBV24-1, the J gene TRBJ2-7; 9 bases agree with TRBD1. Germline V gives CDR1 KGHDR, CDR2 SFDVKD. V lost 9 bases, J lost 3 bases, and 8 bases stayed unmatched. The CDR3 has 14 amino acids. The CDR3 coding sequence is TGTGCCACCGGGACAGGGACGACCTACTACGAGCAGTACTTC. Its translation: CATGTGTTYYEQYF.

In its sample, this clonotype was seen many times. The genes are TRBV6-1 and TRBJ2-5; D possibly corresponds to TRBD2 (6 bases). V shed 6 bases and J shed 1 base, with 18 bases lying between them. CDR1 and CDR2 from the germline V gene are MNHNS and SASEGT. The CDR3 covers 16 residues. CDR3 residues: CASSSPRRGVQETQYF. The CDR3 DNA sequence: TGTGCCAGCAGCTCGCCCCGTCGCGGGGTCCAAGAGACCCAGTACTTC.

This clonotype has at least ten counts. The rearrangement joins TRBV5-1 to TRBJ2-3, with D possibly TRBD1 on 6 matching bases. The V gene lost 1 base and the J gene lost 2 bases, with 8 bases spanning the gap. This CDR3 has 14 amino acids. In germline, CDR1 is SGHRS, CDR2 YFSETQ. CDR3 nucleotides: TGCGCCAGCAGCTTGTACAGGGACACAGATACGCAGTATTTT. This sequence encodes CASSLYRDTDTQYF.

This clonotype was observed at least ten times. The chain combines TRBV28 with TRBJ2-5, with 7 bases aligning to TRBD1. Germline V CDR1 and CDR2: MDHEN, SYDVKM. J lost 5 bases, V lost 3 bases, and 6 bases had no gene match. The CDR3 consists of 14 residues. The CDR3 sequence is CASSFSGGWETQYF. The DNA of the CDR3 is TGTGCCAGCAGTTTCTCAGGGGGTTGGGAGACCCAGTACTTC.

The gene calls are TRBV6-1 and TRBJ2-2; 7 bases line up with TRBD1. The V gene end was trimmed by 3 bases and the J gene end by 3 bases; junction bases not matched to a gene: 4. Looked up from germline, CDR1 is MNHNS and CDR2 is SASEGT. The CDR3 loop spans 15 amino acids. For the CDR3, the DNA is TGTGCCAGCAGTGACTTGGACAGGCACACCGGGGAGCTGTTTTTT. This translates into CASSDLDRHTGELFF.